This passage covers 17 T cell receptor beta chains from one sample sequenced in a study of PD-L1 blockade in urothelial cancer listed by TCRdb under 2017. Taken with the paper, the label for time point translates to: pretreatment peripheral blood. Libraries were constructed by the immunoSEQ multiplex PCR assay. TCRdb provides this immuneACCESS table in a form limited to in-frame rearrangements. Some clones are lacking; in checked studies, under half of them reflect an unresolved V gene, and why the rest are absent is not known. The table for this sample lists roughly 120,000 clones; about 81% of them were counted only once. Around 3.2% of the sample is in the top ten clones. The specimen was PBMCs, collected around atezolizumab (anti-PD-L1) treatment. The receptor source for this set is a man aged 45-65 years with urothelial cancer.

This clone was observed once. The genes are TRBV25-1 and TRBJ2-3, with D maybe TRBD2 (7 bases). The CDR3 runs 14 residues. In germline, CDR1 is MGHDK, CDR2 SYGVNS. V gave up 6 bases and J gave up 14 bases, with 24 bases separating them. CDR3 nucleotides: TGTGCCAGCAGAGGGGGGGCAGTCTCTCAGGGGAGGTATTTT. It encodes CASRGGAVSQGRYF.

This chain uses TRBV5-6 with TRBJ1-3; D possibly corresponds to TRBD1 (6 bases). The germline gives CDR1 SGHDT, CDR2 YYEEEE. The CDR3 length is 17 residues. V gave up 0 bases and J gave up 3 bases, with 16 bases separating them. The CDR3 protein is CASSLDPIPGHGNTIYF. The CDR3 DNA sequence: TGTGCCAGCAGCTTGGACCCAATCCCGGGACATGGAAACACCATATATTTT.

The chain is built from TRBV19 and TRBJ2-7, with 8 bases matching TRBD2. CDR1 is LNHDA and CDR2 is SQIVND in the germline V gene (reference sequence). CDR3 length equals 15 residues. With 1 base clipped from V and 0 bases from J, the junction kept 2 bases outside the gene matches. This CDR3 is CASSIAGGSSYEQYF. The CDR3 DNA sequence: TGTGCCAGTAGTATAGCGGGAGGGAGCTCCTACGAGCAGTACTTC. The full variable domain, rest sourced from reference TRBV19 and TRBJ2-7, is DGGITQSPKYLFRKEGQNVTLSCEQNLNHDAMYWYRQDPGQGLRLIYYSQIVNDFQKGDIAEGYSVSREKKESFPLTVTSAQKNPTAFYLCASSIAGGSSYEQYFGPGTRLTVT.

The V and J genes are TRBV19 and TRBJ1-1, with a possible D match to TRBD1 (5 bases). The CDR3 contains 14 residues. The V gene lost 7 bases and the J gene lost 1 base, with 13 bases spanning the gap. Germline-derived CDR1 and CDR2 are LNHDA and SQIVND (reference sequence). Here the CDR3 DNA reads TGTGCCAGTACCTCAATCCAGGGGAACACTGAAGCTTTCTTT. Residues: CASTSIQGNTEAFF.

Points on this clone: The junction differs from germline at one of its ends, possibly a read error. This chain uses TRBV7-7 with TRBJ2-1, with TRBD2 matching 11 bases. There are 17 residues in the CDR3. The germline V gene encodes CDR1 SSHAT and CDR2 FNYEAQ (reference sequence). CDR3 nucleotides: TGTGCTAGCAGCCGATGGGGACTAGCGGATAGTTACAATGAGCAGTTCTTC. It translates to CASSRWGLADSYNEQFF. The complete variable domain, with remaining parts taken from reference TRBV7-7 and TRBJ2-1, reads GAGVSQSPRYKVTKRGQDVTLRCDPISSHATLYWYQQALGQGPEFLTYFNYEAQPDKSGLPSDRFSAERPEGSISTLTIQRTEQRDSAMYRCASSRWGLADSYNEQFFGPGTRLTVL.

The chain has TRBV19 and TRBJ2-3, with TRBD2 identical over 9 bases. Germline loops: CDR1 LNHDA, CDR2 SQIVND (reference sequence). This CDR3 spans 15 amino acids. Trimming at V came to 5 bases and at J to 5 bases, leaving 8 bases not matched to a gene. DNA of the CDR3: TGTGCCAGTAGTCCGGGCGGGAGGGCCATAGATACGCAGTATTTT. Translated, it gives CASSPGGRAIDTQYF.

The CDR3 coding sequence is TGTGCCAGCAGTGAAGCGTTCGGGGGTGCGTCTTTGGCACCCCTCCACTTT. The encoded protein is CASSEAFGGASLAPLHF. The chain uses TRBV6-1 and TRBJ1-6; possible D gene TRBD1, 5 bases. With 0 bases removed from V and 11 bases from J, the gap between germline ends came to 20 bases. Germline CDR1 is MNHNS and CDR2 is SASEGT. The CDR3 runs 17 residues.

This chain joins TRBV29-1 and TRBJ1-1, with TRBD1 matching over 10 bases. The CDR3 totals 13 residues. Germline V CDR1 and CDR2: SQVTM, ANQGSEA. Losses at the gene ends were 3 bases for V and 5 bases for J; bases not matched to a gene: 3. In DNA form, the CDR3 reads TGCAGCGTTGAGCGGACAGGGGGAACTGAAGCTTTCTTT. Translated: CSVERTGGTEAFF.

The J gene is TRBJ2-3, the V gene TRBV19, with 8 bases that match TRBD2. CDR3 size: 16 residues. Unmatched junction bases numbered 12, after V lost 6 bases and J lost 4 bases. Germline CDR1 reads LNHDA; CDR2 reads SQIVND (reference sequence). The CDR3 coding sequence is TGTGCCAGTAGGGTTCGGGGTAGCGGGACGGCAGATACGCAGTATTTT. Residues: CASRVRGSGTADTQYF.

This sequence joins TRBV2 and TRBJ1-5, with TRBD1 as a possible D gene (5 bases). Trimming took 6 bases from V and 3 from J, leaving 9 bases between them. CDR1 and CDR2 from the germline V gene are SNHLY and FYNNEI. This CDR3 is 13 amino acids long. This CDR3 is CASRRTYNQPQHF. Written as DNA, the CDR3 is TGTGCCAGCAGAAGGACATACAATCAGCCCCAGCATTTT.

The CDR3 loop reads CASSDSGQGAMNTEAFF. The CDR3 region has the DNA TGTGCCAGCAGTGACAGCGGACAGGGGGCAATGAACACTGAAGCTTTCTTT. V is TRBV6-4 and J is TRBJ1-1; 11 bases fit TRBD1. V was clipped by 2 bases and J by 0 bases; unmatched bases: 5. CDR3 size: 17 residues. Germline CDR1 is MRHNA and CDR2 is SNTAGT.

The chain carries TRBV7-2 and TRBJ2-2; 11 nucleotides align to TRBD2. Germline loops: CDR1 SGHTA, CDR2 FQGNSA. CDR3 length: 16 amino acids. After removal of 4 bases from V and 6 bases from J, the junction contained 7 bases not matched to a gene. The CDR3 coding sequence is TGTGCCAGCAGCTCGGGACTAGCGGCGGTCGCCGGGGAGCTGTTTTTT. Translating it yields CASSSGLAAVAGELFF.

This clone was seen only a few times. The CDR3, as DNA: TGTGCCTCACTGACAGGGGACCTTTACAACACTGAAGCTTTCTTT. Protein product: CASLTGDLYNTEAFF. The rearrangement uses TRBV5-8 and TRBJ1-1; 8 bases map to TRBD1. V shed 10 bases and J 2 bases; nucleotides not matched to a gene: 13. The length of the CDR3 is 15 residues. CDR1 and CDR2 from the germline V gene are SGHTS and YDEGEE.

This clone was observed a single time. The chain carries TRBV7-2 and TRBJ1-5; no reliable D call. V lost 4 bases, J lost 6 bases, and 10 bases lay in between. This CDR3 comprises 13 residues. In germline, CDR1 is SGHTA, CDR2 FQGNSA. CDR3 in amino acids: CASSSTRVQPQHF. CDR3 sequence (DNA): TGTGCCAGCAGCTCAACTAGAGTTCAGCCCCAGCATTTT.

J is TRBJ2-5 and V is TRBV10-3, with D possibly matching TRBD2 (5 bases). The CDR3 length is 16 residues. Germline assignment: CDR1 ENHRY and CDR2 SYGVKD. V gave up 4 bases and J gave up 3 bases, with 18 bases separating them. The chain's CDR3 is CAISATGNVREETQYF. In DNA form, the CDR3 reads TGTGCCATCAGTGCTACCGGGAACGTTCGGGAAGAGACCCAGTACTTC.

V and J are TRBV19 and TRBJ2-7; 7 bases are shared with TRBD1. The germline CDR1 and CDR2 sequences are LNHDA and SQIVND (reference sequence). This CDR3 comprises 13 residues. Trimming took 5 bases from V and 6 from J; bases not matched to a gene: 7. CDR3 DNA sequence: TGTGCCAGTAGTTCCGGAACAGGGGCCGAGCAGTACTTC. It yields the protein CASSSGTGAEQYF.

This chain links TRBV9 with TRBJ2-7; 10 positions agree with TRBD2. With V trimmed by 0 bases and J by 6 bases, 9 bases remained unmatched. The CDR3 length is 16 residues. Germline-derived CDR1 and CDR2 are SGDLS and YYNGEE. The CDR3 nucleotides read TGTGCCAGCAGCGTAGGGCCAGCGGGAGGGCCGGGCGAGCAGTACTTC. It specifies CASSVGPAGGPGEQYF.